Each of the 9 T cell receptor beta chains below was sequenced from the same sample in a study of cytomegalovirus exposure and HLA in healthy donors. PCR involved 60 Vbeta and 13 Jbeta primers. Assay used: immunoSEQ multiplex PCR; TCRdb lists only in-frame clones, some missing. The table records more than 85,000 clones, roughly 15% of them present only once. Input material: PBMCs. The receptors shown here come from a female donor in good health and CMV-seronegative.

The gene calls are TRBV11-3 and TRBJ1-6; D might be TRBD1 (5 bases). The CDR3 is made up of 17 amino acids. Trimming removed 5 bases at V and 0 bases at J, with 14 bases between. Germline V gene data show CDR1 as SGHNT and CDR2 as YENEEA. Written as DNA, the CDR3 is TGTGCCAGCAGCAGTCGGGACTGGAGCTCCTATAATTCACCCCTCCACTTT. Protein product: CASSSRDWSSYNSPLHF.

The CDR3 DNA follows: TGTGCCTGGAGGCAGGTTCAAAACGAGCAGTACTTC. This codes for CAWRQVQNEQYF. The V call is TRBV30, the J call TRBJ2-7; D is ambiguous. The CDR3 loop spans 12 amino acids. Germline V gives CDR1 GTSNPN, CDR2 SVGIG (reference sequence). V lost 3 bases and J 5 bases, leaving 11 bases between the germline ends.

In this sample, this clone turned up a few times. The rearrangement uses TRBV6-5 and TRBJ1-1; possibly TRBD1 for D (6 bases). The V end lost 5 bases, the J end lost 0 bases, and 10 bases lay between the germline ends. There are 14 residues in the CDR3. From germline, CDR1 is MNHEY and CDR2 SVGAGI. The CDR3 loop is CASSETGLNTEAFF. For the CDR3, the DNA is TGTGCCAGCAGTGAAACAGGGCTGAACACTGAAGCTTTCTTT.

The rearrangement links TRBV14 to TRBJ2-7, with a tentative D call TRBD2 (5 bases). Germline CDR1 and CDR2: SGHDN and FVKESK. The length of the CDR3 is 13 residues. The V and J ends lost 1 base and 3 bases respectively, with 7 bases between them. The CDR3 loop reads CASSQVRGYEQYF. CDR3 coding DNA: TGTGCCAGCAGCCAAGTCCGGGGCTACGAGCAGTACTTC.

A few counts support this clone. The chain carries TRBV27 and TRBJ1-5, with a tentative D call TRBD1 (5 bases). V was clipped by 5 bases and J by 0 bases, with 20 bases between them. CDR3 length equals 18 residues. Per the germline V gene, CDR1 is MNHEY and CDR2 is SMNVEV (reference sequence). Here the CDR3 DNA reads TGTGCCAGCAGTCCTCGCCCTCGACAGTTTTATAGCAATCAGCCCCAGCATTTT. It yields the protein CASSPRPRQFYSNQPQHF.

This clone was counted only a few times. The chain recombines TRBV5-1 with TRBJ2-4; a possible D gene is TRBD1 (5 bases). The V gene's germline CDR1 is SGHRS and CDR2 YFSETQ. The length of the CDR3 is 15 residues. V gave up 4 bases and J gave up 0 bases, with 11 bases separating them. CDR3 sequence (DNA): TGCGCCAGCAGCATTGACAGTCTAGCCAAAAACATTCAGTACTTC. Amino acids: CASSIDSLAKNIQYF.

The CDR3 DNA reads TGTGCCAGCAGCGGGACAGCCCATAGCAATCAGCCCCAGCATTTT. Protein sequence: CASSGTAHSNQPQHF. V gene TRBV27 combines with J gene TRBJ1-5, with 7 positions matching TRBD1. The germline V gene encodes CDR1 MNHEY and CDR2 SMNVEV (reference sequence). The CDR3 covers 15 residues. Trimming cost V 6 bases and J 0 bases; bases outside gene matches: 5.

This clone was detected a few times. V usage is TRBV6-5 and J usage is TRBJ1-6; possible D gene TRBD1, 5 bases. Trimming took 0 bases from V and 6 from J, leaving 12 bases between them. The CDR3 contains 16 residues. Germline values: CDR1 MNHEY, CDR2 SVGAGI. CDR3 DNA sequence: TGTGCCAGCAGTTACTCGACGGGGGGATCTAATTCACCCCTCCACTTT. Amino acid sequence: CASSYSTGGSNSPLHF.

There are a few counts of this clone. The V and J genes are TRBV28 and TRBJ1-5; no firm D call. The V gene's germline CDR1 is MDHEN and CDR2 SYDVKM. The CDR3 length is 16 residues. V was shortened by 3 bases and J by 0 bases, with 12 bases between the two germline ends. CDR3 loop: CASSFGGVYSNQPQHF. Here the CDR3 DNA reads TGTGCCAGCAGTTTTGGAGGAGTTTATAGCAATCAGCCCCAGCATTTT.